These 24 T cell receptor beta chains originate from one sample sequenced in a study of regulatory T cells in long-lasting Graves disease. Assembly of TCR beta libraries relied on iRepertoire HTBI primers together with Arm-PCR of CDR3 regions. One entry per CDR3 protein, called by TCRdb with MiXCR from the multiplex PCR reads. The sample has some 350,000 distinct CDR3 sequences, 15% to 20% seen once. The time point: newly diagnosed GD, antithyroid drugs for less than 3 months. The TCR library was made from RNA that had been extracted from PBMCs in TRIzol. These data were also reused for a study on T cells in Graves' hyperthyroidism and ophthalmopathy.

Sequencing used peripheral blood mononuclear cells (PBMCs), obtained at new diagnosis, from a patient treated with antithyroid drugs. These receptors were collected from a woman younger than 30 with Graves disease.

In its sample, this clonotype was seen many times. The V and J genes are TRBV6-1 and TRBJ2-7, with TRBD1 matching 9 bases. V gave up 6 bases and J gave up 3 bases; unmatched junction bases: 6. The CDR3 has 14 amino acids. The germline V gene has CDR1 MNHNS and CDR2 SASEGT. In nucleotides, the CDR3 is TGTGCCAGCAGGGGGGTGACAGGGGGCTACGAGCAGTACTTC. Protein product: CASRGVTGGYEQYF.

This clonotype was seen only a few times. The chain employs TRBV4-2 and TRBJ2-5; TRBD2 aligns across 10 bases. This CDR3 has 16 amino acids. CDR1 is LGHNA and CDR2 is YNFKEQ in the germline V gene. Unmatched junction bases numbered 7, after V lost 2 bases and J lost 4 bases. The CDR3 region has the DNA TGTGCCAGCAGCCAAAGAACTAGCGGGGAATCAGAGACCCAGTACTTC. Its protein is CASSQRTSGESETQYF.

Remarks on this clonotype: Since a far larger clone is one base different, this is likely a read error. The chain links TRBV11-2 to TRBJ2-5; D call uncertain. The closer fit of TRBJ2-7 to the DNA end suggests the J call may be wrong. The germline CDR1 and CDR2 sequences are SGHAT and FQNNGV. The CDR3 is 12 residues long. The CDR3 protein is CASSFAGSEQYF. CDR3 sequence (DNA): TGTGCCAGCAGCTTTGCAGGTAGCGAGCAGTACTTC.

In its sample, this clonotype was seen many times. The CDR3: CASSDAGDYTDTQYF. The CDR3 DNA reads as TGTGCCAGCAGTGACGCGGGGGATTACACAGATACGCAGTATTTT. V is TRBV28 and J is TRBJ2-3; 7 bases map to TRBD2. The length of the CDR3 is 15 residues. CDR1 and CDR2 (germline): MDHEN, SYDVKM. The ends lost 5 bases at V and 2 bases at J; junction bases unmatched: 7.

This clonotype was detected many times. V gene TRBV20-1 combines with J gene TRBJ2-1; 10 positions agree with TRBD2. The CDR3 runs to 15 residues. In germline, CDR1 is DFQATT, CDR2 SNEGSKA (reference sequence). The ends lost 0 bases at V and 3 bases at J; junction bases unmatched: 2. The CDR3 DNA sequence: TGCAGTGCTAGAGAGCTAGCGGGAGTCTACAATGAGCAGTTCTTC. This translates into CSARELAGVYNEQFF.

The sample holds many counts of this clonotype. This sequence joins TRBV3-1 and TRBJ1-1, with D possibly matching TRBD1 (5 bases). Germline V gives CDR1 LGHDT, CDR2 YNNKEL (reference sequence). V was clipped by 0 bases and J by 8 bases, with 10 bases between them. The CDR3 is 13 amino acids. DNA of the CDR3: TGTGCCAGCAGCCAAGATTGGGGGACCGAAGCTTTCTTT. It translates to CASSQDWGTEAFF. Combining the CDR3 with reference TRBV3-1 and TRBJ1-1 gives the whole variable domain DTAVSQTPKYLVTQMGNDKSIKCEQNLGHDTMYWYKQDSKKFLKIMFSYNNKELIINETVPNRFSPKSPDKAHLNLHINSLELGDSAVYFCASSQDWGTEAFFGQGTRLTVV.

This clonotype appeared many times. The chain recombines TRBV20-1 with TRBJ2-5; D gene uncertain. The V gene lost 6 bases and the J gene lost 2 bases, with 16 bases spanning the gap. Germline values: CDR1 DFQATT, CDR2 SNEGSKA (reference sequence). CDR3 size: 14 residues. CDR3 coding DNA: TGCAGTGCCCTGAGCCCAACTCATCAAGAGACCCAGTACTTC. The encoded protein is CSALSPTHQETQYF.

On this clonotype: A single base separates this from a much larger clone, so it may be a read error. J is TRBJ1-2 and V is TRBV7-2; D is unclear. The germline gives CDR1 SGHTA, CDR2 FQGNSA. CDR3 length: 17 residues. V was pared by 1 base and J by 4 bases, with 19 bases between. CDR3 sequence (DNA): TGTGCCAGCAGCTTAGTTCACAGTCAAGGAGTGATCTATGGCTACACCTTC. Its protein is CASSLVHSQGVIYGYTF.

This clonotype has just a few counts. The chain couples TRBV29-1 to TRBJ1-4; D perhaps matches TRBD1 (6 bases). V lost 7 bases and J 7 bases, leaving 7 bases between the germline ends. CDR1 is SQVTM, CDR2 ANQGSEA, per germline. The length of the CDR3 is 10 residues. The CDR3 sequence: CSGGLEKLFF. The DNA of the CDR3 is TGCAGCGGGGGGCTTGAAAAACTGTTTTTT.

The chain uses TRBV7-9 and TRBJ2-2; 9 bases map to TRBD2. CDR3 size: 15 residues. Germline-derived CDR1 and CDR2 are SEHNR and FQNEAQ (reference sequence). Trimming at V came to 4 bases and at J to 7 bases, leaving 7 bases not matched to a gene. The CDR3 reads CASSWVAGVVGELFF. As DNA, the CDR3 is TGTGCCAGCAGCTGGGTAGCGGGAGTGGTCGGGGAGCTGTTTTTT.

This clonotype has just a few counts. This rearrangement joins TRBV9 to TRBJ1-5; no clear D gene. This CDR3 contains 13 residues. Germline values: CDR1 SGDLS, CDR2 YYNGEE. Trimming took off 4 bases at V and 3 bases at J, with 8 bases between the two ends. Written as DNA, the CDR3 is TGTGCCAGCAGCACGGACCCCAATCAGCCCCAGCATTTT. It translates to CASSTDPNQPQHF.

Ten or more counts support this clonotype. The genes are TRBV6-1 and TRBJ2-7; no definite D call. This CDR3 is built from 13 residues. The germline V and J ends were trimmed by 1 base and 1 base, with 5 bases remaining between them. The germline V gene encodes CDR1 MNHNS and CDR2 SASEGT. CDR3 region: CASSEGVSYEQYF. As DNA, the CDR3 is TGTGCCAGCAGTGAAGGGGTTTCCTACGAGCAGTACTTC.

This clonotype was seen ten or more times. This chain connects TRBV20-1 to TRBJ1-2; D remains ambiguous. Germline V gene sequence: CDR1 DFQATT, CDR2 SNEGSKA (reference sequence). The CDR3 length is 15 residues. Trimming pared 0 bases from V and 3 bases from J, leaving 14 bases between. The CDR3 DNA follows: TGCAGTGCTAGAGATAACGGTCAGGAAGACTATGGCTACACCTTC. It yields the protein CSARDNGQEDYGYTF.

The gene calls are TRBV20-1 and TRBJ2-7; TRBD2 matches at 10 bases. The CDR3 totals 14 residues. Trimming at V came to 1 base and at J to 4 bases, leaving 4 bases not matched to a gene. Germline CDR1 reads DFQATT; CDR2 reads SNEGSKA (reference sequence). CDR3 in amino acids: CSARAGTSAYEQYF. CDR3 coding DNA: TGCAGTGCTAGAGCCGGGACTAGCGCTTACGAGCAGTACTTC.

This clonotype was seen many times. The chain carries TRBV6-2 or TRBV6-3 and TRBJ2-3; 9 nucleotides agree with TRBD1. Germline lookup yields CDR1 MNHEY and CDR2 SVGEGT. The CDR3 runs 15 residues. The J segment lost 4 bases and the V segment lost 5 bases, leaving 7 bases of the junction unmatched. The CDR3 reads CASSAGQGIADTQYF. DNA of the CDR3: TGTGCCAGCAGTGCCGGACAGGGGATAGCAGATACGCAGTATTTT.

The rearrangement links TRBV6-5 to TRBJ1-2; D gene uncertain. The CDR3 is 13 residues long. With 2 bases removed from V and 8 bases from J, the gap between germline ends came to 12 bases. CDR1 is MNHEY and CDR2 is SVGAGI in the germline V gene. CDR3 amino acids: CASSYPQSEGYTF. Written as DNA, the CDR3 is TGTGCCAGCAGTTACCCACAGAGTGAGGGCTACACCTTC.

The chain uses TRBV28 and TRBJ2-7, with TRBD2 matching 10 bases. Germline-derived CDR1 and CDR2 are MDHEN and SYDVKM. This CDR3 has 14 amino acids. V was pared by 5 bases and J by 3 bases, with 4 bases of the junction left unmatched. DNA of the CDR3: TGTGCCAGCAGTAGGACTAGCGGATACTACGAGCAGTACTTC. Protein product: CASSRTSGYYEQYF.

This clonotype occurred a few times. The chain uses TRBV19 and TRBJ2-2; possibly TRBD2 for D (5 bases). The CDR3 runs 13 residues. Germline CDR1 is LNHDA and CDR2 is SQIVND (reference sequence). V lost 3 bases, J lost 4 bases, and 6 bases lay in between. The chain's CDR3 is CASSIRGTGELFF. CDR3 sequence (DNA): TGTGCCAGTAGTATTCGGGGCACCGGGGAGCTGTTTTTT.

This clonotype was seen only a few times. This sequence joins TRBV7-8 and TRBJ2-7; D may match TRBD1 or TRBD2 (5 bases each). From germline, CDR1 is SGHVS and CDR2 FQNEAQ. V was shortened by 1 base and J by 0 bases, with 10 bases between the two germline ends. The length of the CDR3 is 15 residues. CDR3 sequence (DNA): TGTGCCAGCAGCTTAGTGGGGACCGTCTCCTACGAGCAGTACTTC. Amino acids: CASSLVGTVSYEQYF.

This clonotype has more than one count but fewer than ten. The rearrangement uses TRBV4-1 and TRBJ2-1, with no clear D. Germline V lookup: CDR1 MGHRA, CDR2 YSYEKL. Trimming pared 2 bases from V and 6 bases from J, leaving 8 bases between. The CDR3 has 13 amino acids. CDR3 bases: TGCGCCAGCAGCCAACTCCGTTTCAATGAGCAGTTCTTC. Residues: CASSQLRFNEQFF.

This clonotype appeared many times. J is TRBJ2-3 and V is TRBV7-3, with D unclear. The CDR3 is 14 residues long. From germline, CDR1 is SGHTA and CDR2 FQGTGA. With 4 bases removed from V and 1 base from J, the gap between germline ends came to 9 bases. The CDR3 DNA is TGTGCCAGCAGCTCCTCAAGAGGCACAGATACGCAGTATTTT. Amino acid sequence: CASSSSRGTDTQYF.

This clonotype came up many times. The V and J genes are TRBV5-1 and TRBJ1-1, with D unclear. The CDR3 loop spans 13 amino acids. The V end was cut by 4 bases, the J end by 2 bases, with 9 bases between. CDR1 SGHRS and CDR2 YFSETQ come from the germline V gene. CDR3 DNA sequence: TGCGCCAGCAGCGACGCCCTCAACACTGAAGCTTTCTTT. Its translation is CASSDALNTEAFF.

This clonotype has at least ten counts. The chain links TRBV5-1 to TRBJ2-1; TRBD2 is a possible D gene (5 bases). Trimming took off 5 bases at V and 9 bases at J, with 18 bases between the two ends. CDR3 length equals 14 residues. Germline lookup yields CDR1 SGHRS and CDR2 YFSETQ. CDR3 sequence reads: CASRVEAYRGEQFF. Written as DNA, the CDR3 is TGCGCCAGCAGGGTCGAGGCCTATCGGGGTGAGCAGTTCTTC.

Ten or more counts support this clonotype. The chain joins TRBV2 to TRBJ2-2, with 8 bases fitting TRBD1. The CDR3 sequence is 15 residues long. With V trimmed by 5 bases and J by 5 bases, 7 bases remained unmatched. Germline V gene sequence: CDR1 SNHLY, CDR2 FYNNEI. Here the CDR3 reads CASSPRTGRTGELFF. For the CDR3, the DNA is TGTGCCAGCAGTCCGAGGACAGGGCGGACCGGGGAGCTGTTTTTT.